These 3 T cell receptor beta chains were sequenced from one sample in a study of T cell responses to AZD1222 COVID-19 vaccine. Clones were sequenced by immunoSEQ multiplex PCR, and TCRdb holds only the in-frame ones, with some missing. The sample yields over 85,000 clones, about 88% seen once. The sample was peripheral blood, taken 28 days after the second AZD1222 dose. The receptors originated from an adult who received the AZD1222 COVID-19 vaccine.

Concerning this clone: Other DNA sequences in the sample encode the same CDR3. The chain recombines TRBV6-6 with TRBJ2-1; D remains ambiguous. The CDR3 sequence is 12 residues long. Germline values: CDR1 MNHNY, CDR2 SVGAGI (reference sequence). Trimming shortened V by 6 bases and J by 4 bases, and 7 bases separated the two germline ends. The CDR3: CASSRPYNEQFF. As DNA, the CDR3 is TGTGCCAGCAGCCGCCCTTACAATGAGCAGTTCTTC.

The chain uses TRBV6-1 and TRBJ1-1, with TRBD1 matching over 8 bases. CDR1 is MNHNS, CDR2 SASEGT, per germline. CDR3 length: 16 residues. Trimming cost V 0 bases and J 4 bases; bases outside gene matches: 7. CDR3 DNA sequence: TGTGCCAGCAGTGAAGCACAGGGGGTGGGGATCACTGAAGCTTTCTTT. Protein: CASSEAQGVGITEAFF.

The CDR3 nucleotides read TGTGCCAGCAGCTTAGTTCAGGGTAGGAATGAGCAGTTCTTC. This codes for CASSLVQGRNEQFF. The V gene is TRBV7-9, the J gene TRBJ2-1; the D gene is possibly TRBD1 (5 bases). V dropped 1 base and J dropped 7 bases, with 11 bases sitting between them. Germline CDR1 SEHNR, CDR2 FQNEAQ (reference sequence). This CDR3 is built from 14 residues.